The 20 T cell receptor beta chains below were found in one sample sequenced in a study of identical twins. TCRdb re-derived calls from the 5' RACE reads in MiXCR, one entry per CDR3 protein. This table holds approximately 240,000 distinct CDR3 sequences, about 14% found once. Sequenced material: memory (CD45RO+) T cells sorted from blood. The source of these receptors is a woman between 18 and 29 years old in good health.

The V and J genes are TRBV6-1 and TRBJ2-2, with D unresolved. Germline lookup yields CDR1 MNHNS and CDR2 SASEGT. The length of the CDR3 is 13 residues. Deletions cut 8 bases from V and 6 bases from J, with 13 bases between. The CDR3: CASLGEVSGELFF. The DNA for the CDR3 is TGTGCCAGCTTGGGTGAGGTTTCCGGGGAGCTGTTTTTT.

The chain combines TRBV10-1 with TRBJ1-2; D not resolved. In germline, CDR1 is WNHNN, CDR2 SYGVQD (reference sequence). This CDR3 is 10 amino acids long. Trimming cost V 8 bases and J 10 bases, with 11 bases left between them. The CDR3 here is CASGSSNYTF. CDR3 nucleotides: TGCGCCAGCGGATCCTCGAACTACACCTTC.

This clonotype occurred many times. The V call is TRBV12-3 or TRBV12-4, the J call TRBJ2-6; D gene unclear. The V gene lost 3 bases and the J gene lost 0 bases, with 3 bases spanning the gap. The CDR3 is 14 amino acids. CDR3: CASSFTSGANVLTF. In DNA, the CDR3 is TGTGCCAGCAGTTTCACCTCTGGGGCCAACGTCCTGACTTTC.

V and J are TRBV6-1 and TRBJ2-2; D is ambiguous. Germline V gives CDR1 MNHNS, CDR2 SASEGT. This CDR3 contains 15 residues. The V gene lost 3 bases and the J gene lost 2 bases, with 10 bases spanning the gap. CDR3 coding DNA: TGTGCCAGCAGTGACGGGCAATTTAACACCGGGGAGCTGTTTTTT. Its translation is CASSDGQFNTGELFF.

This clonotype came up a few times. The genes are TRBV6-5 and TRBJ1-1; weak D call: TRBD1 (6 bases). This CDR3 is 12 amino acids long. Germline V gene data show CDR1 as MNHEY and CDR2 as SVGAGI. V gave up 6 bases and J gave up 9 bases, with 14 bases separating them. CDR3 nucleotide sequence: TGTGCCAGCAGCCTGATACAGGGCCAAGCTTTCTTT. As protein: CASSLIQGQAFF.

There are a few counts of this clonotype. J is TRBJ2-2 and V is TRBV20-1; D call uncertain. Trimming pared 3 bases from V and 1 base from J, leaving 9 bases between. The length of the CDR3 is 14 residues. Germline V gene sequence: CDR1 DFQATT, CDR2 SNEGSKA (reference sequence). CDR3: CSASGQKNTGELFF. As DNA, the CDR3 is TGCAGTGCTAGCGGCCAGAAGAACACCGGGGAGCTGTTTTTT.

The chain employs TRBV5-1 and TRBJ1-1; 7 bases line up with TRBD1. Germline V gene lookup returns CDR1 SGHRS and CDR2 YFSETQ. J lost 0 bases, V lost 2 bases, and 4 bases had no gene match. The CDR3 is 15 residues long. The CDR3 nucleotides are TGCGCCAGCAGCTTTGAACAGGGGTTGAACACTGAAGCTTTCTTT. This gives the protein CASSFEQGLNTEAFF.

V is TRBV20-1 and J is TRBJ2-5; TRBD1 agrees at 8 bases. This CDR3 region has 15 residues. Germline V CDR1 and CDR2: DFQATT, SNEGSKA (reference sequence). V dropped 0 bases and J dropped 2; count of bases not matched to a gene: 5. CDR3 DNA sequence: TGCAGTGCTAGAGACCCAGGGGGCACTCAAGAGACCCAGTACTTC. This gives the protein CSARDPGGTQETQYF.

This clonotype turned up a few times. V gene TRBV6-5 combines with J gene TRBJ1-2; D may be TRBD1 (6 bases). The germline gives CDR1 MNHEY, CDR2 SVGAGI. This CDR3 has 14 residues. The V gene lost 2 bases and the J gene lost 3 bases, with 10 bases spanning the gap. CDR3 nucleotides: TGTGCCAGCAGTTACGTAGGGGGGGACTATGGCTACACCTTC. Its protein is CASSYVGGDYGYTF.

V is TRBV21-1 and J is TRBJ2-3; TRBD2 is the table's D call, not checked against the DNA. TRBV21-1 is designated a pseudogene. The CDR3 is made up of 16 amino acids. The CDR3 loop is CASTLFRGGSTDTQYF. The CDR3 nucleotides are TGTGCCAGCACCCTCTTCAGGGGAGGGAGCACAGATACGCAGTATTTT.

This CDR3 reads CASSIGGRATDTQYF. The CDR3 coding sequence is TGTGCCAGTAGTATTGGAGGGAGGGCCACCGATACGCAGTATTTT. The rearrangement uses TRBV19 and TRBJ2-3; 7 bases align to TRBD2. This CDR3 spans 15 amino acids. Per germline, CDR1 LNHDA and CDR2 SQIVND (reference sequence). The ends lost 3 bases at V and 6 bases at J; junction bases unmatched: 9. The full variable domain, rest sourced from reference TRBV19 and TRBJ2-3, is DGGITQSPKYLFRKEGQNVTLSCEQNLNHDAMYWYRQDPGQGLRLIYYSQIVNDFQKGDIAEGYSVSREKKESFPLTVTSAQKNPTAFYLCASSIGGRATDTQYFGPGTRLTVL.

The DNA for the CDR3 is TGTGCCATCAGTGAGTCAGGAGCAACTAATGAAAAACTGTTTTTT. This codes for CAISESGATNEKLFF. The rearrangement links TRBV10-3 to TRBJ1-4; no clear D. The CDR3 extends over 15 amino acids. V was shortened by 0 bases and J by 0 bases, with 5 bases between the two germline ends. From germline, CDR1 is ENHRY and CDR2 SYGVKD.

The CDR3: CASSFRNIGYEQYF. For the CDR3, the DNA is TGTGCCAGCAGCTTTAGGAATATTGGCTACGAGCAGTACTTC. The J gene is TRBJ2-7, the V gene TRBV5-6; no definite D call. Germline loops: CDR1 SGHDT, CDR2 YYEEEE. V was pared by 2 bases and J by 3 bases, with 12 bases between. This CDR3 contains 14 residues.

This clonotype appeared a few times. This chain joins TRBV12-3 or TRBV12-4 and TRBJ2-1, with TRBD2 matching 11 bases. CDR3 length: 16 amino acids. Trimming at V came to 3 bases and at J to 6 bases, leaving 7 bases not matched to a gene. CDR3 bases: TGTGCCAGCAGTTTTCAGCTAGCGGGGGGTTTCAATGAGCAGTTCTTC. Translating it yields CASSFQLAGGFNEQFF.

The sample holds many counts of this clonotype. The rearrangement joins TRBV5-1 to TRBJ1-5; possibly TRBD1 for D (6 bases). Trimming took 0 bases from V and 6 from J, leaving 13 bases between them. CDR1 SGHRS and CDR2 YFSETQ come from the germline V gene. CDR3 length: 15 amino acids. CDR3 sequence: CASSLGTVDGQPQHF. In DNA form, the CDR3 reads TGCGCCAGCAGCTTGGGGACAGTGGACGGTCAGCCCCAGCATTTT.

A few counts support this clonotype. The chain links TRBV15 to TRBJ2-5; TRBD1 is a possible D gene (5 bases). The germline gives CDR1 LNHNV, CDR2 YYDKDF (reference sequence). The V gene lost 5 bases and the J gene lost 4 bases, with 11 bases spanning the gap. The CDR3 covers 13 residues. CDR3 in DNA: TGTGCCACCAGCGGGCAGGGTGGAGAGACCCAGTACTTC. This codes for CATSGQGGETQYF.

The V gene is TRBV14, the J gene TRBJ2-7; D remains ambiguous. Trimming took off 1 base at V and 3 bases at J, with 7 bases between the two ends. Germline values: CDR1 SGHDN, CDR2 FVKESK. There are 13 residues in the CDR3. This CDR3 reads CASSQGVFYEQYF. For the CDR3, the DNA is TGTGCCAGCAGCCAAGGAGTGTTCTACGAGCAGTACTTC.

This clonotype was found a few times. One end of the junction does not line up with germline, which may come from a read error. V is TRBV20-1 and J is TRBJ2-1; D is unresolved. Per the germline V gene, CDR1 is DFQATT and CDR2 is SNEGSKA (reference sequence). The CDR3 extends over 17 amino acids. The CDR3 protein is CCARRFLASTPYNEQFF. In DNA form, the CDR3 reads TGCTGTGCTAGACGGTTTTTAGCCAGCACCCCCTACAATGAGCAGTTCTTC.

This chain links TRBV6-1 with TRBJ2-7, with a possible D match to TRBD2 (6 bases). V lost 8 bases to trimming and J lost 4 bases, with 18 bases between them. The CDR3 has 14 residues. Germline lookup yields CDR1 MNHNS and CDR2 SASEGT. CDR3 residues: CASQDVGSLYEQYF. The CDR3 nucleotides read TGTGCCAGCCAGGATGTCGGGAGCTTGTACGAGCAGTACTTC.

This clonotype has just a few counts. This chain uses TRBV12-3 or TRBV12-4 with TRBJ1-4; a weak D match, TRBD1 (5 bases). The CDR3 contains 14 residues. Deletions cut 2 bases from V and 8 bases from J, with 12 bases between. Here the CDR3 reads CASSLPGKGEKLFF. The CDR3, as DNA: TGTGCCAGCAGTTTACCAGGGAAGGGCGAAAAACTGTTTTTT.